These T cell receptor beta chains were read from a single sample in a study of cytomegalovirus exposure and HLA in healthy donors. The repertoire was sequenced with immunoSEQ multiplex PCR; TCRdb's copy has only in-frame clones and lacks some. This table has fewer than 150,000 clones, 60% to 85% appearing once. The sample consisted of PBMCs. The receptor set was obtained from a man in his forties or fifties in good health and CMV-seropositive. CDR3s include the opening cysteine and the closing phenylalanine or tryptophan. D genes are given only for firm matches. Not all rows give a size; the values are once, few, many and, for expanded clones, a class.

>TRBJ1-4|TRBD1|NA|TRBV10-3
CAISDPGQGNEKLFF
TGTGCCATCAGTGATCCGGGACAGGGTAATGAAAAACTGTTTTTT
>TRBJ1-5|TRBD1|NA|TRBV2
CASSAGTGPVYSNQPQHF
TGTGCCAGCAGTGCCGGGACAGGGCCAGTCTATAGCAATCAGCCCCAGCATTTT
>TRBJ2-7|TRBD2|NA|TRBV5-1
CASSYLPGLAGGMSSYEQYF
TGCGCCAGCAGCTATCTTCCGGGACTAGCGGGGGGGATGAGCTCCTACGAGCAGTACTTC
>TRBJ1-1|TRBD1|few|TRBV5-1
CASSYLTGTGATEAFF
TGCGCCAGCAGCTACTTAACCGGGACAGGGGCCACTGAAGCTTTCTTT
>TRBJ1-3|NA|NA|TRBV18
CASSPGGTGNTIYF
TGTGCCAGCTCACCGGGGGGTACTGGAAACACCATATATTTT
>TRBJ2-3|NA|NA|TRBV5-4
CASSLGRAGPRDTQYF
TGTGCCAGCAGCTTGGGACGGGCGGGGCCAAGAGATACGCAGTATTTT
>TRBJ1-2|TRBD1|NA|TRBV28
CASSWTGPREGYGYTF
TGTGCCAGCAGCTGGACAGGGCCCAGGGAAGGCTATGGCTACACCTTC
>TRBJ2-5|TRBD2|NA|TRBV5-1
CASSLVLAGAQETQYF
TGCGCCAGCAGCTTGGTCCTAGCGGGGGCCCAAGAGACCCAGTACTTC
>TRBJ1-1|TRBD1|NA|TRBV4-1
CASSQARDRANTEAFF
TGCGCCAGCAGCCAAGCGCGGGACAGGGCCAACACTGAAGCTTTCTTT
>TRBJ1-6|NA|NA|TRBV19
CASGRGRDSPLHF
TGTGCCAGTGGGAGGGGAAGAGATTCACCCCTCCACTTT